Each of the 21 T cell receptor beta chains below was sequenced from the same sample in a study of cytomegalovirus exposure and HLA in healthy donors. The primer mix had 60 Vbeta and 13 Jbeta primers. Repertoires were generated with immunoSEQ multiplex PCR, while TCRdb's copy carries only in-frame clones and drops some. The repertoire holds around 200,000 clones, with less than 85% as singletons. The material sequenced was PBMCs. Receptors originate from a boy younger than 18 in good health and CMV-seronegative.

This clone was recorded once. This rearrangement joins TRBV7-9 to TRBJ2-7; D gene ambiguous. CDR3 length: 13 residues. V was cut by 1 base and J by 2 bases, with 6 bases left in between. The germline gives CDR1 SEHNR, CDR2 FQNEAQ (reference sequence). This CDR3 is CASSLGGPYEQYF. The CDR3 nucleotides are TGTGCCAGCAGCTTAGGTGGGCCCTACGAGCAGTACTTC.

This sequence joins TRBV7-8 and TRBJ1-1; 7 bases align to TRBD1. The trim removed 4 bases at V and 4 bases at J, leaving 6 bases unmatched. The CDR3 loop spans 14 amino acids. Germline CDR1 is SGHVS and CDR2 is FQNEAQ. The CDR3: CASSSQGGLTEAFF. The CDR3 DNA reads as TGTGCCAGCAGCTCCCAGGGGGGACTCACTGAAGCTTTCTTT.

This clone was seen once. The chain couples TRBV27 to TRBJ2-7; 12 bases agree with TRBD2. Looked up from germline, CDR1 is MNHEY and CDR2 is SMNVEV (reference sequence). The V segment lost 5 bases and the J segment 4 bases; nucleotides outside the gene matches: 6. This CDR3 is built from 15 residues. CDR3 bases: TGTGCCAGCAGTCTCCTAGCGGGAGGGCCGTACGAGCAGTACTTC. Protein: CASSLLAGGPYEQYF.

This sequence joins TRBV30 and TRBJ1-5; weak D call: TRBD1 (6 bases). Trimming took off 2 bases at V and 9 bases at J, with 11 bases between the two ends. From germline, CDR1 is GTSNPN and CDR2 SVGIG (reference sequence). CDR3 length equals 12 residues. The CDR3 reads CAWSQGPGPQHF. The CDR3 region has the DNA TGTGCCTGGAGTCAGGGGCCTGGGCCCCAGCATTTT.

CDR3 in amino acids: CASSDTETGTGTFYGYTF. The CDR3 DNA is TGTGCCAGCAGCGACACCGAAACCGGGACAGGGACGTTTTATGGCTACACCTTC. The chain joins TRBV6-4 to TRBJ1-2, with 9 bases fitting TRBD1. The V segment lost 6 bases and the J segment 5 bases; nucleotides outside the gene matches: 19. The CDR3 covers 18 residues. Per the germline V gene, CDR1 is MRHNA and CDR2 is SNTAGT.

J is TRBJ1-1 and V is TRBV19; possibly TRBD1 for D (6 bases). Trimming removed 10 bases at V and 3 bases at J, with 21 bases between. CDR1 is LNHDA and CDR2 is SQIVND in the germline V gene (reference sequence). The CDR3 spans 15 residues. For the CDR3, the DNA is TGTGCCACCCAGGGCCGACAGGACTTGGACACTGAAGCTTTCTTT. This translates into CATQGRQDLDTEAFF.

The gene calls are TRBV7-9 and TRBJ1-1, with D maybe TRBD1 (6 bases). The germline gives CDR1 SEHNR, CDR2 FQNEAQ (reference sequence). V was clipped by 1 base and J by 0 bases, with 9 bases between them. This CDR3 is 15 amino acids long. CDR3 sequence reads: CASSLGTALNTEAFF. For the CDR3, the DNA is TGTGCCAGCAGCTTAGGGACAGCCCTGAACACTGAAGCTTTCTTT.

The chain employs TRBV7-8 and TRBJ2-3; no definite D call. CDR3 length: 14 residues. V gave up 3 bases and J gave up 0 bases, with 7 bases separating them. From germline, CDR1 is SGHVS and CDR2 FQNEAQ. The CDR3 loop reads CASSFLSSTDTQYF. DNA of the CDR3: TGTGCCAGCAGCTTCCTTTCTAGCACAGATACGCAGTATTTT.

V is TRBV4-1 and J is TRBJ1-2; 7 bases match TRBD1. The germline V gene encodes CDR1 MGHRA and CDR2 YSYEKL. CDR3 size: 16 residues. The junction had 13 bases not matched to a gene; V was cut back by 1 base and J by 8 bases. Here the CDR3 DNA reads TGCGCCAGCAGCCAAGGCATCAATAGGGGGCGGTGGGGCTACACCTTC. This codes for CASSQGINRGRWGYTF.

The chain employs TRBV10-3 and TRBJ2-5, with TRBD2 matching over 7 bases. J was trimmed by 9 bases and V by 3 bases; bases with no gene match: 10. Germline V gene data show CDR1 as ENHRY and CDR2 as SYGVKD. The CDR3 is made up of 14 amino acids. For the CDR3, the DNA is TGTGCCATCAGTGAAGGTTCTAGCCGGGAGGCCCAGTACTTC. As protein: CAISEGSSREAQYF.

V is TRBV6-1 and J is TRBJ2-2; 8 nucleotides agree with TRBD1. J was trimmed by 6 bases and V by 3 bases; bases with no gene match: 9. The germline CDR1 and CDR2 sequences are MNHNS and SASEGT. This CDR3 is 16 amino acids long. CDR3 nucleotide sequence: TGTGCCAGCAGTGATGAGGGGACAGGACGGGCCGGGGAGCTGTTTTTT. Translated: CASSDEGTGRAGELFF.

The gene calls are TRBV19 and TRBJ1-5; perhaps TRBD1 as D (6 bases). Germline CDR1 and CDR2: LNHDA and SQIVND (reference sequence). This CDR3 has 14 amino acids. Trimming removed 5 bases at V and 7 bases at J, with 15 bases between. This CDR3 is CASSPADSGQPQHF. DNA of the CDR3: TGTGCCAGTAGTCCAGCGGACAGCGGCCAGCCCCAGCATTTT.

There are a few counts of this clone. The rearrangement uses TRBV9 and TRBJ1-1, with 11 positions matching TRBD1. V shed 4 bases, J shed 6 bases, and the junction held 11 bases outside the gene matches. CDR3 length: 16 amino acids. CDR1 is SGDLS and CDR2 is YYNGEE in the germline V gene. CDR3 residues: CASSQNPGQGVPEAFF. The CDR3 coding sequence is TGTGCCAGCAGCCAAAATCCGGGACAGGGGGTCCCTGAAGCTTTCTTT.

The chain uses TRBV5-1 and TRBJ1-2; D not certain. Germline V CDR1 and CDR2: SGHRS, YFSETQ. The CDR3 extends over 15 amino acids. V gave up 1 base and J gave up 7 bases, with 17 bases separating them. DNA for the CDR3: TGCGCCAGCAGCTTGTTTGGGGAGGCCGAGCGTGGCTACACCTTC. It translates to CASSLFGEAERGYTF.

CDR3 in amino acids: CASSVDPGVAIQYF. The DNA for the CDR3 is TGTGCCAGCAGCGTAGATCCAGGGGTCGCCATTCAGTACTTC. The rearrangement uses TRBV9 and TRBJ2-4; possible D gene TRBD1, 6 bases. CDR3 length: 14 residues. Germline V gives CDR1 SGDLS, CDR2 YYNGEE. V was shortened by 0 bases and J by 9 bases, with 13 bases between the two germline ends.

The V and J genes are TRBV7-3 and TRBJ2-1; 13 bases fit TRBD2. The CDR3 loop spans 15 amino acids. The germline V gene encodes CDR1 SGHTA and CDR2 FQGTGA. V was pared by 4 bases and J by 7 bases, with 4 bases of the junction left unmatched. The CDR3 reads CASSSTSGRRNEQFF. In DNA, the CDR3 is TGTGCCAGCAGCTCGACTAGCGGGAGGAGGAATGAGCAGTTCTTC. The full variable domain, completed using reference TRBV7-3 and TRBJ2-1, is GAGVSQTPSNKVTEKGKYVELRCDPISGHTALYWYRQSLGQGPEFLIYFQGTGAADDSGLPNDRFFAVRPEGSVSTLKIQRTERGDSAVYLCASSSTSGRRNEQFFGPGTRLTVL.

The CDR3 sequence: CASTYSGADTQYF. In DNA, the CDR3 is TGTGCCAGTACATATTCGGGGGCAGATACGCAGTATTTT. This sequence joins TRBV19 and TRBJ2-3, with D possibly being TRBD2 (6 bases). V lost 7 bases and J lost 4, with 12 bases in between. The CDR3 totals 13 residues. CDR1 is LNHDA and CDR2 is SQIVND in the germline V gene (reference sequence).

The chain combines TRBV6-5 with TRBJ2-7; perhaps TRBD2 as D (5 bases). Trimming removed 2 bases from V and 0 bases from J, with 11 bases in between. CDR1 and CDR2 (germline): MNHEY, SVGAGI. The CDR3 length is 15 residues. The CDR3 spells CASSYPGLSSYEQYF. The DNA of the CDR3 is TGTGCCAGCAGTTACCCGGGGTTGAGCTCCTACGAGCAGTACTTC.

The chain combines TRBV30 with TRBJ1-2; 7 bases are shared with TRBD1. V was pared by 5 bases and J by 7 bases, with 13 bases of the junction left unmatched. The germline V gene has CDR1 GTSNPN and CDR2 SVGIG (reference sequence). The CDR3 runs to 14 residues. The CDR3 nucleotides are TGTGCCTGGGAGCTCCATCACCCAGGGGGTGGCTACACCTTC. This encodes CAWELHHPGGGYTF.

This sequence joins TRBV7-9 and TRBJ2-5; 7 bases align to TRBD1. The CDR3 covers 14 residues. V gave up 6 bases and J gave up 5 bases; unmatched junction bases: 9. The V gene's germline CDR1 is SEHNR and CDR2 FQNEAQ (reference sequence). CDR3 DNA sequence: TGTGCCAGCAGTCGACTACAGGGGCTCGAGACCCAGTACTTC. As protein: CASSRLQGLETQYF.

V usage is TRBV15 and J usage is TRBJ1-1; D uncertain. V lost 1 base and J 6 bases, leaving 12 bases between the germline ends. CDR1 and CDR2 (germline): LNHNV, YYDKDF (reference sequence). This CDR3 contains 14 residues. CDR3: CATSRGGEGAEAFF. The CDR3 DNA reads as TGTGCCACCAGCAGAGGCGGGGAGGGAGCTGAAGCTTTCTTT.